The 17 T cell receptor beta chains in this list originate from one sample, sequenced in a study of PD-L1 blockade in urothelial cancer. Profiled with immunoSEQ multiplex PCR; TCRdb holds only in-frame clones, not every one. The table shows approximately 90,000 clones, with 70% to 90% occurring only once. Time point here: pretreatment peripheral blood. The sequenced sample was PBMCs, obtained around atezolizumab (anti-PD-L1) treatment. The receptor source for this set is a man aged 55 to 70 with urothelial cancer.

V and J are TRBV4-1 and TRBJ2-1; D gene uncertain. There are 12 residues in the CDR3. CDR1 and CDR2 from the germline V gene are MGHRA and YSYEKL. The V and J ends lost 2 bases and 7 bases respectively, with 6 bases between them. The CDR3 protein is CASSQLTNEQFF. CDR3 DNA: TGCGCCAGCAGCCAACTAACTAATGAGCAGTTCTTC.

The chain links TRBV27 to TRBJ1-4; 11 nucleotides line up with TRBD1. Germline values: CDR1 MNHEY, CDR2 SMNVEV (reference sequence). V dropped 2 bases and J dropped 8; count of bases not matched to a gene: 4. The CDR3 extends over 15 amino acids. In nucleotides, the CDR3 is TGTGCCAGCAGTTTAGGGACAGGGGGGGAGGAAAAACTGTTTTTT. Amino acids: CASSLGTGGEEKLFF.

The chain employs TRBV18 and TRBJ2-5; D unresolved. Germline values: CDR1 KGHSH, CDR2 LQKENI. CDR3 size: 13 residues. Trimming shortened V by 0 bases and J by 5 bases, and 7 bases separated the two germline ends. The DNA of the CDR3 is TGTGCCAGCTCACCACCCCGCCGGGAGACCCAGTACTTC. The encoded protein is CASSPPRRETQYF.

In this sample, this clone turned up a few times. This chain connects TRBV5-1 to TRBJ1-5; D possibly corresponds to TRBD1 (6 bases). The germline gives CDR1 SGHRS, CDR2 YFSETQ. The CDR3 is 13 amino acids. V was trimmed by 3 bases and J by 5 bases, leaving 9 bases between them. In nucleotides, the CDR3 is TGCGCCAGCAGCTACTCAGGGGATCAGCCCCAGCATTTT. This sequence encodes CASSYSGDQPQHF.

This rearrangement joins TRBV28 to TRBJ1-5; possible D gene TRBD1, 5 bases. Trimming stripped 3 bases from V and 7 bases from J, with 13 bases between. The CDR3 is 14 residues long. Germline values: CDR1 MDHEN, CDR2 SYDVKM. CDR3 amino acids: CASSLGRRDQPQHF. CDR3 in DNA: TGTGCCAGCAGTTTGGGGAGGAGGGACCAGCCCCAGCATTTT.

The rearrangement links TRBV5-6 to TRBJ2-1; possible D gene TRBD2, 6 bases. Trimming removed 3 bases at V and 9 bases at J, with 25 bases between. The germline CDR1 and CDR2 sequences are SGHDT and YYEEEE. The CDR3 consists of 17 residues. The DNA of the CDR3 is TGTGCCAGCAGCTCAGCCTACGGTAACGGGAGCCTTAGTGAGCAGTTCTTC. Protein sequence: CASSSAYGNGSLSEQFF.

The CDR3 nucleotides read TGTGCCAGCAGCGGATCGGGGGACAGCCGCTCCTACGAGCAGTACTTC. The encoded protein is CASSGSGDSRSYEQYF. V is TRBV5-4 and J is TRBJ2-7; TRBD1 is a possible D gene (7 bases). Germline-derived CDR1 and CDR2 are SGHNT and YYREEE (reference sequence). Trimming took 4 bases from V and 0 from J, leaving 17 bases between them. The CDR3 length is 16 residues.

V and J are TRBV6-5 and TRBJ1-4; TRBD1 might be the D (5 bases). This CDR3 is 12 amino acids long. From germline, CDR1 is MNHEY and CDR2 SVGAGI. The V end lost 6 bases, the J end lost 12 bases, and 14 bases lay between the germline ends. The DNA for the CDR3 is TGTGCCAGCAGACGAACAGGAGGGGAACTGTTTTTT. Residues: CASRRTGGELFF.

This chain connects TRBV28 to TRBJ2-1, with 10 bases fitting TRBD2. In germline, CDR1 is MDHEN, CDR2 SYDVKM. This CDR3 contains 13 residues. Trimming cost V 7 bases and J 4 bases; bases outside gene matches: 1. CDR3 in amino acids: CASKAGGYNEQFF. The CDR3 nucleotides read TGTGCCAGCAAAGCGGGAGGGTACAATGAGCAGTTCTTC.

The rearrangement links TRBV18 to TRBJ2-7; D unclear. There are 13 residues in the CDR3. V lost 2 bases, J lost 2 bases, and 7 bases lay in between. Germline V gene data show CDR1 as KGHSH and CDR2 as LQKENI. The DNA of the CDR3 is TGTGCCAGCTCACCAGGAACTACCTACGAGCAGTACTTC. The encoded protein is CASSPGTTYEQYF. The whole variable domain, filled in from reference TRBV18 and TRBJ2-7, reads NAGVMQNPRHLVRRRGQEARLRCSPMKGHSHVYWYRQLPEEGLKFMVYLQKENIIDESGMPKERFSAEFPKEGPSILRIQQVVRGDSAAYFCASSPGTTYEQYFGPGTRLTVT.

The chain links TRBV7-3 to TRBJ2-3; possibly TRBD1 for D (6 bases). This CDR3 is 17 amino acids long. V was pared by 1 base and J by 3 bases, with 17 bases between. Germline loops: CDR1 SGHTA, CDR2 FQGTGA. The CDR3 protein is CASSLIGARGLTDTQYF. Written as DNA, the CDR3 is TGTGCCAGCAGCTTAATTGGCGCCAGGGGTTTAACAGATACGCAGTATTTT. Based on the CDR3 plus reference TRBV7-3 and TRBJ2-3, the full variable domain is GAGVSQTPSNKVTEKGKYVELRCDPISGHTALYWYRQSLGQGPEFLIYFQGTGAADDSGLPNDRFFAVRPEGSVSTLKIQRTERGDSAVYLCASSLIGARGLTDTQYFGPGTRLTVL.

This rearrangement joins TRBV10-3 to TRBJ1-4, with TRBD1 matching over 8 bases. The CDR3 has 15 amino acids. Germline V gene lookup returns CDR1 ENHRY and CDR2 SYGVKD. V lost 6 bases and J lost 0; bases outside the gene matches: 3. CDR3 DNA sequence: TGTGCCATCAGGACAGGGGCTGCAACTAATGAAAAACTGTTTTTT. It specifies CAIRTGAATNEKLFF.

Regarding this clone: Other DNA sequences in the sample encode the same CDR3. The gene calls are TRBV7-9 and TRBJ1-1; tentative D call: TRBD1 (5 bases). Trimming pared 1 base from V and 1 base from J, leaving 10 bases between. This CDR3 has 15 amino acids. From germline, CDR1 is SEHNR and CDR2 FQNEAQ (reference sequence). The CDR3 nucleotides read TGTGCCAGCAGCTTAGTGGGGGGGAGGAACACTGAAGCTTTCTTT. Its protein is CASSLVGGRNTEAFF.

The genes are TRBV19 and TRBJ1-6, with D perhaps TRBD1 (5 bases). CDR3 length: 13 amino acids. CDR1 and CDR2 (germline): LNHDA, SQIVND (reference sequence). Trimming shortened V by 5 bases and J by 10 bases, and 12 bases separated the two germline ends. CDR3 in DNA: TGTGCCAGTAGTTGGGGCCGACAGTCACCCCTCCACTTT. Its protein is CASSWGRQSPLHF.

The chain couples TRBV18 to TRBJ1-3; D is undetermined. Per germline, CDR1 KGHSH and CDR2 LQKENI. V gave up 6 bases and J gave up 0 bases, with 12 bases separating them. CDR3 length: 15 amino acids. The CDR3 loop reads CASSSDGVSGNTIYF. The CDR3 DNA reads TGTGCCAGCTCCTCCGACGGAGTCTCTGGAAACACCATATATTTT.

CDR3 nucleotides: TGTGCCAGAAGCTTAGGACAGCTTGGTGACATTCAGTACTTC. Protein: CARSLGQLGDIQYF. V gene TRBV5-3 combines with J gene TRBJ2-4; weak D call: TRBD1 (6 bases). TRBV5-3 is an ORF for which the function is uncertain. Deletions cut 2 bases from V and 8 bases from J, with 14 bases between. This CDR3 comprises 14 residues.

The V and J genes are TRBV4-2 and TRBJ2-3, with D uncertain. This CDR3 region has 15 residues. Between the trimmed V and J ends, which lost 1 base and 2 bases, there was a span of 10 bases. Germline values: CDR1 LGHNA, CDR2 YNFKEQ. DNA for the CDR3: TGTGCCAGCAGCCAAGGCAGAAGTGACACAGATACGCAGTATTTT. This gives the protein CASSQGRSDTDTQYF.